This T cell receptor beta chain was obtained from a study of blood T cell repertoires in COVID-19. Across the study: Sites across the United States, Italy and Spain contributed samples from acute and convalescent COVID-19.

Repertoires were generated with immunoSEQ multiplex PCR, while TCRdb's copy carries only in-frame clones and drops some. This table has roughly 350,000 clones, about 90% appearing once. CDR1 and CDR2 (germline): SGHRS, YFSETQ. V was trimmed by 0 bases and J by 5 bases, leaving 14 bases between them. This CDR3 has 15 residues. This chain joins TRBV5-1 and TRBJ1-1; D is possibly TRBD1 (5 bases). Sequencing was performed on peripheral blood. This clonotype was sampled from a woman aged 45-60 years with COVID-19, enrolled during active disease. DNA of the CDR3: TGCGCCAGCAGCTTGGGTCATACAGGAGGGACTGAAGCTTTCTTT. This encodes CASSLGHTGGTEAFF.